This is a list of T cell receptor beta chains from one sample in a study of blood T cells in healthy people across ages. TCRdb ran MiXCR on the 5' RACE reads and lists one entry per CDR3 protein. The sample lists about 580,000 distinct CDR3 sequences; around 48% were seen once. Specimen: blood. The source is a man older than 75 in good health. Both conserved end residues are part of each CDR3. A D gene is named only where the DNA matches it firmly. Rows give clone size only sometimes, using once, few, many, or a class for an expanded clone.

D	V	size	J	DNA	CDR3
.	TRBV6-5	.	TRBJ2-5	TGTGCCAGCAGTTACTCGAGGGCCAAAGGGGAGACCCAGTACTTC	CASSYSRAKGETQYF
TRBD1	TRBV7-9	few	TRBJ2-7	TGTGCCAGCAGCTCAAGGGGGACAGGCGGCTACGAGCAGTACTTC	CASSSRGTGGYEQYF
.	TRBV10-2	few	TRBJ2-3	TGCGCCAGCAGTTTGTTTGCGCCTAGCACAGATACGCAGTATTTT	CASSLFAPSTDTQYF
.	TRBV6-5	.	TRBJ1-2	TGTGCCAGCCACCGGGTGGGAGAAAGAGGCTACACCTTC	CASHRVGERGYTF
.	TRBV20-1	.	TRBJ1-5	TGCAGTGCCCTCCGACAGAACCAGCCCCAGCATTTT	CSALRQNQPQHF
TRBD1	TRBV20-1	.	TRBJ2-1	TGCAGTGCTAGAGGAACAGGGGGAGAGTACAATGAGCAGTTCTTC	CSARGTGGEYNEQFF
.	TRBV5-6	.	TRBJ1-4	TGTGCCAGCAGCATGACGACAGCGACAACTAATGAAAAACTGTTTTTT	CASSMTTATTNEKLFF
.	TRBV6-6	.	TRBJ2-1	TGTGCCAGCAGTTCGCCTCGACTGGAGGGGGAGACCCAGTTCTTC	CASSSPRLEGETQFF
TRBD2	TRBV7-2	few	TRBJ2-3	TGTGCCAGCACCCCAGTACCGGGACTAGCAGGAAGGCAGTATTTT	CASTPVPGLAGRQYF
TRBD1	TRBV6-1	.	TRBJ1-2	TGTGCCAGCAGTGCCGACAGGGCGTATGGCTACACCTTC	CASSADRAYGYTF
TRBD2	TRBV6-6	few	TRBJ2-1	TGTGCCAGCAGATATTTTAGCGGGACGTCTTACAATGAGCAGTTCTTC	CASRYFSGTSYNEQFF
TRBD1	TRBV6-5	few	TRBJ2-7	TGTGCCAGCAGCATGGGACAGTTTTCCTACGAGCAGTACTTC	CASSMGQFSYEQYF
.	TRBV6-6	.	TRBJ2-3	TGTGCCAGCAAGGGTAGTAGCGGCACAGATACACAGTATTTT	CASKGSSGTDTQYF
TRBD1	TRBV5-1	.	TRBJ2-1	TGCGCCAGCAGCGTGAGACAGGGGTTTTCGTACAATGAGCAGTTCTTC	CASSVRQGFSYNEQFF
.	TRBV27	once	TRBJ1-6	TGTGCCAGCAGTTTACGGCAGGGAGATCGCCTCCACTTT	CASSLRQGDRLHF
TRBD1	TRBV20-1	few	TRBJ2-7	TGCAGTGCTAGGGCCGACGACAGGGGTAACGAGCAGTACTTC	CSARADDRGNEQYF
TRBD2	TRBV11-1	few	TRBJ2-1	TGTGCCAGCACCACCATAGCCCGACTAGCGGGAGGGCCGAGTAGTTACAATGAGCAGTTCTTC	CASTTIARLAGGPSSYNEQFF
TRBD2	TRBV9	.	TRBJ2-1	TGTGCCAGCAGCTACTCGGGGGAGGGGCCGAGCTCCTACAATGAGCAGTTCTTC	CASSYSGEGPSSYNEQFF
.	TRBV28	.	TRBJ2-2	TGTGCCAGCAGTTTTCCGGCCCTACCGGCCGGGGAGCTGTTTTTT	CASSFPALPAGELFF
TRBD1	TRBV29-1	.	TRBJ2-7	TGCAGCGTGCAACCCGGGACAGCCTACGAGCAGTACTTC	CSVQPGTAYEQYF
TRBD1	TRBV20-1	.	TRBJ1-6	TGCAGTGCTAGAGATTATCCCGGACAGGATAATTCACCCCTCCACTTT	CSARDYPGQDNSPLHF
.	TRBV4-1	.	TRBJ2-5	TGCGCCAGCAGCAGGACCTTCCAAGAGACCCAGTACTTC	CASSRTFQETQYF
TRBD2	TRBV20-1	few	TRBJ2-3	TGCAGTGCTAGTAAGCGGGAGGCCCGCTGGAGGACAGATACGCAGTATTTT	CSASKREARWRTDTQYF
.	TRBV15	.	TRBJ1-2	TGTGCCACCAGCAGTACGGACTATGGCTACACCTTC	CATSSTDYGYTF
.	TRBV7-9	many	TRBJ2-3	TGTGCCAGCAGCCAGGACAGCACTAGCACAGATACGCAGTATTTT	CASSQDSTSTDTQYF
TRBD1	TRBV10-2	.	TRBJ2-5	TGCGCCAGCAGTGAGCCAGGGGGACCAAGGGAGACCCAGTACTTC	CASSEPGGPRETQYF
.	TRBV6-6	many	TRBJ2-7	TGTGCCAGCAGTTTCAGGGGGGTAGGTGAGCAGTACTTC	CASSFRGVGEQYF
.	TRBV9	.	TRBJ2-7	TGTGCCAGCAGCGTAGGGGTCAGGGCCCCCTACGAGCAGTACTTC	CASSVGVRAPYEQYF
.	TRBV6-5	.	TRBJ2-7	TGTGCCGGCAGCCGCGAGGGGATCCACGAGCAGTACTTC	CAGSREGIHEQYF
.	TRBV20-1	.	TRBJ2-7	TGCAGTGTTACGTCCGGGAGATCCTACGAGCAGTACTTC	CSVTSGRSYEQYF
.	TRBV29-1	.	TRBJ2-5	TGCAGCGCGGTTGTTGCGGAGGAAGAGACCCAGTACTTC	CSAVVAEEETQYF